The 28 T cell receptor beta chains below all came from one sample that was sequenced in a study of T cell responses to AZD1222 COVID-19 vaccine. Sequenced by immunoSEQ multiplex PCR; TCRdb stores in-frame clones only, minus some. This table holds roughly 100,000 clones, 87% found once. Sequences were derived from peripheral blood, sampled on day 0 of AZD1222 vaccination. Receptor source: an adult in good health.

The chain couples TRBV27 to TRBJ2-7; 7 bases are a match to TRBD1. The CDR3 consists of 13 residues. V was clipped by 4 bases and J by 2 bases; unmatched bases: 2. Germline CDR1 is MNHEY and CDR2 is SMNVEV (reference sequence). In nucleotides, the CDR3 is TGTGCCAGCAGTTACCAGGGGGCCTACGAGCAGTACTTC. Protein: CASSYQGAYEQYF.

The chain combines TRBV6-2 or TRBV6-3 with TRBJ2-5; 8 positions match TRBD2. Looked up from germline, CDR1 is MNHEY and CDR2 is SVGEGT. V shed 2 bases and J 3 bases; nucleotides not matched to a gene: 8. The CDR3 totals 16 residues. DNA of the CDR3: TGTGCCAGCAGTTACGAGGGCGGGAGGTATGAAGAGACCCAGTACTTC. Protein sequence: CASSYEGGRYEETQYF.

The chain has TRBV4-1 and TRBJ1-1; unclear D gene. Germline V gene sequence: CDR1 MGHRA, CDR2 YSYEKL. The CDR3 totals 16 residues. V was clipped by 0 bases and J by 2 bases, with 13 bases between them. The CDR3 DNA reads as TGCGCCAGCAGCCAAGATCCCCGGGCCAGTAACACTGAAGCTTTCTTT. Encoded protein: CASSQDPRASNTEAFF.

V and J are TRBV27 and TRBJ2-7; possible D gene TRBD1, 6 bases. The CDR3 spans 13 residues. Trimming shortened V by 4 bases and J by 4 bases, and 11 bases separated the two germline ends. Germline CDR1 and CDR2: MNHEY and SMNVEV (reference sequence). The CDR3 DNA reads as TGTGCCAGCAGTTATGGCAGGGGATACGAGCAGTACTTC. Translation: CASSYGRGYEQYF.

This chain uses TRBV18 with TRBJ1-4; a possible D gene is TRBD1 (5 bases). Between the trimmed V and J ends, which lost 1 base and 4 bases, there was a span of 13 bases. The CDR3 contains 16 residues. Per the germline V gene, CDR1 is KGHSH and CDR2 is LQKENI. The CDR3 nucleotides read TGTGCCAGCTCACCACGGGCCGCGGGGGTTAATGAAAAACTGTTTTTT. Translated, it gives CASSPRAAGVNEKLFF.

The chain carries TRBV2 and TRBJ2-7; D is unresolved. The germline CDR1 and CDR2 sequences are SNHLY and FYNNEI. V lost 6 bases to trimming and J lost 3 bases, with 9 bases between them. The CDR3 runs 12 residues. This CDR3 is CASSQQRYEQYV. DNA for the CDR3: TGTGCCAGCAGCCAACAGCGCTACGAGCAGTACGTC.

V usage is TRBV18 and J usage is TRBJ2-5, with D tentatively TRBD1 (7 bases). V gave up 3 bases and J gave up 1 base, with 15 bases separating them. Germline CDR1 reads KGHSH; CDR2 reads LQKENI. The length of the CDR3 is 16 residues. The CDR3 nucleotides are TGTGCCAGCTCACCCCCGCGGGACAGCTTCCAAGAGACCCAGTACTTC. Its protein is CASSPPRDSFQETQYF. The whole variable domain, filled in from reference TRBV18 and TRBJ2-5, reads NAGVMQNPRHLVRRRGQEARLRCSPMKGHSHVYWYRQLPEEGLKFMVYLQKENIIDESGMPKERFSAEFPKEGPSILRIQQVVRGDSAAYFCASSPPRDSFQETQYFGPGTRLLVL.

The chain has TRBV15 and TRBJ1-5; D perhaps matches TRBD1 (5 bases). The CDR3 length is 13 residues. The V end was cut by 0 bases, the J end by 7 bases, with 7 bases between. Germline CDR1 is LNHNV and CDR2 is YYDKDF (reference sequence). DNA for the CDR3: TGTGCCACCAGCAGAGACGGGACCCAGCCCCAGCATTTT. Translating gives CATSRDGTQPQHF.

The CDR3 nucleotides read TGTGCCGTTCAGGGGTCAGGGGAGACCCAGTACTTC. The encoded protein is CAVQGSGETQYF. The gene calls are TRBV10-3 and TRBJ2-5; tentatively, D is TRBD1 (6 bases). Germline V CDR1 and CDR2: ENHRY, SYGVKD. The CDR3 is 12 amino acids. Trimming pared 11 bases from V and 5 bases from J, leaving 15 bases between.

This chain connects TRBV3-1 (or the pseudogene TRBV3-2) to TRBJ2-5; 7 bases are a match to TRBD2. With 8 bases clipped from V and 5 bases from J, the junction kept 8 bases outside the gene matches. The germline CDR1 and CDR2 sequences are LGHDT and YNNKEL (reference sequence). CDR3 length: 13 residues. The CDR3 region is CASRPAGEETQYF. DNA of the CDR3: TGTGCCAGCCGGCCGGCGGGGGAGGAGACCCAGTACTTC.

V gene TRBV10-1 combines with J gene TRBJ1-2; 7 nucleotides align to TRBD1. Germline trimming cut 7 bases from V and 4 bases from J; bases unmatched to any gene: 21. This CDR3 is 18 amino acids long. CDR1 is WNHNN and CDR2 is SYGVQD in the germline V gene (reference sequence). This CDR3 reads CASTGGVNRDSFFYGYTF. The CDR3 nucleotides read TGCGCCAGCACCGGGGGGGTCAACCGGGACAGTTTCTTCTATGGCTACACCTTC.

CDR3 nucleotides: TGCAGCGCACGAACCGGTTGGGGGGCTGGGCAAGAGACCCAGTACTTC. Its protein product is CSARTGWGAGQETQYF. This chain joins TRBV29-1 and TRBJ2-5; the D call may be TRBD1 or TRBD2 (6 bases each). V dropped 7 bases and J dropped 2 bases, with 23 bases sitting between them. Germline values: CDR1 SQVTM, CDR2 ANQGSEA. This CDR3 spans 16 amino acids.

This sequence joins TRBV18 and TRBJ1-3; the D is unclear. The length of the CDR3 is 16 residues. Germline lookup yields CDR1 KGHSH and CDR2 LQKENI. V gave up 3 bases and J gave up 2 bases, with 14 bases separating them. CDR3 coding DNA: TGTGCCAGCTCACCTTTGGGCCAACAACCTGGAAACACCATATATTTT. Translating gives CASSPLGQQPGNTIYF.

Here the CDR3 reads CASSLSGDENEQFF. CDR3 sequence (DNA): TGTGCCAGCAGCTTATCGGGGGACGAAAATGAGCAGTTCTTC. The rearrangement links TRBV11-3 to TRBJ2-1, with a tentative D call TRBD2 (6 bases). In germline, CDR1 is SGHNT, CDR2 YENEEA. Between the trimmed V and J ends, which lost 2 bases and 7 bases, there was a span of 12 bases. This CDR3 is 14 amino acids long.

This chain joins TRBV6-1 and TRBJ2-5; tentatively, D is TRBD1 or TRBD2 (5 bases each). Trimming shortened V by 4 bases and J by 0 bases, and 18 bases separated the two germline ends. The CDR3 has 17 amino acids. Looked up from germline, CDR1 is MNHNS and CDR2 is SASEGT. The CDR3 spells CASSVSVGMGDQETQYF. The CDR3, as DNA: TGTGCCAGCAGTGTTTCCGTGGGGATGGGGGACCAAGAGACCCAGTACTTC.

This rearrangement joins TRBV14 to TRBJ1-1, with unresolved D. Germline CDR1 is SGHDN and CDR2 is FVKESK. CDR3 length: 14 residues. With 0 bases removed from V and 0 bases from J, the gap between germline ends came to 5 bases. CDR3 DNA sequence: TGTGCCAGCAGCCAAGACAGAATGAACACTGAAGCTTTCTTT. Translated, it gives CASSQDRMNTEAFF.

The chain carries TRBV7-2 and TRBJ2-5; 15 positions agree with TRBD2. The CDR3 has 17 residues. Germline V gene lookup returns CDR1 SGHTA and CDR2 FQGNSA. Unmatched junction bases numbered 7, after V lost 4 bases and J lost 4 bases. The CDR3 nucleotides read TGTGCCAGCAGCTCCACCGGGACTAGCGGGAGGAGAGAGACCCAGTACTTC. Protein product: CASSSTGTSGRRETQYF.

This chain joins TRBV28 and TRBJ2-4, with D hard to call. This CDR3 has 12 residues. V lost 7 bases and J 6 bases, leaving 10 bases between the germline ends. Germline values: CDR1 MDHEN, CDR2 SYDVKM. CDR3 nucleotides: TGTGCCAGCAAGAGTTTGGGAAACATTCAGTACTTC. Translating gives CASKSLGNIQYF.

The chain carries TRBV19 and TRBJ1-2; the D gene is possibly TRBD1 (6 bases). V was clipped by 3 bases and J by 3 bases, with 23 bases between them. The CDR3 has 18 residues. CDR1 and CDR2 from the germline V gene are LNHDA and SQIVND (reference sequence). The CDR3 is CASSIGQQGKFGDYGYTF. The CDR3 DNA reads TGTGCCAGTAGTATCGGGCAACAGGGCAAATTTGGAGACTATGGCTACACCTTC.

As concerns this clone: Its ends do not fully match the called genes, so a read error is possible. This chain uses TRBV6-2 or TRBV6-3 with TRBJ1-1; 7 bases agree with TRBD1. Germline V gives CDR1 MNHEY, CDR2 SVGEGT. The CDR3 totals 14 residues. In DNA form, the CDR3 reads TGTGCCAGCAGTACGACAGGGAGGAACCCTGAAGCTTTCTTT. Translating it yields CASSTTGRNPEAFF.

The V call is TRBV4-2, the J call TRBJ1-2; possibly TRBD1 for D (6 bases). The CDR3 contains 18 residues. V lost 1 base and J 3 bases, leaving 21 bases between the germline ends. Germline lookup yields CDR1 LGHNA and CDR2 YNFKEQ. The CDR3 loop is CASSQVWPEQGSDYGYTF. In nucleotides, the CDR3 is TGTGCCAGCAGCCAAGTCTGGCCCGAACAGGGCTCTGACTATGGCTACACCTTC.

V usage is TRBV7-8 and J usage is TRBJ1-5; D ambiguous. The CDR3 length is 13 residues. The V end lost 1 base, the J end lost 6 bases, and 7 bases lay between the germline ends. The germline CDR1 and CDR2 sequences are SGHVS and FQNEAQ. The CDR3 nucleotides are TGTGCCAGCAGCTTAGGCGGCGCTCAGCCCCAGCATTTT. Translation: CASSLGGAQPQHF.

For the CDR3, the DNA is TGTGCCAGCAGTGAGTGGGGAAGCAATCAGCCCCAGCATTTT. Protein product: CASSEWGSNQPQHF. The chain uses TRBV2 and TRBJ1-5; D gene uncertain. The CDR3 consists of 14 residues. V lost 3 bases and J lost 1, with 7 bases in between. Germline loops: CDR1 SNHLY, CDR2 FYNNEI.

This sequence joins TRBV2 and TRBJ1-5, with no clear D. The CDR3 contains 16 residues. Germline V gives CDR1 SNHLY, CDR2 FYNNEI. Trimming took off 0 bases at V and 2 bases at J, with 11 bases between the two ends. CDR3 bases: TGTGCCAGCAGTGAAGCGTCCGGTTGGGGCAATCAGCCCCAGCATTTT. The encoded protein is CASSEASGWGNQPQHF.

The CDR3 DNA sequence: TGTGCCAGCAGCCCGCGGGGGGGCGGGAATGAAAAACTGTTTTTT. This translates into CASSPRGGGNEKLFF. The chain uses TRBV11-3 and TRBJ1-4, with D tentatively TRBD1 (6 bases). The germline CDR1 and CDR2 sequences are SGHNT and YENEEA. This CDR3 contains 15 residues. Trimming took off 5 bases at V and 5 bases at J, with 15 bases between the two ends.

This clone was detected only once. The chain employs TRBV6-5 and TRBJ2-5, with 10 positions matching TRBD1. Germline loops: CDR1 MNHEY, CDR2 SVGAGI. The V segment lost 2 bases and the J segment 5 bases; nucleotides outside the gene matches: 5. This CDR3 region has 15 residues. In nucleotides, the CDR3 is TGTGCCAGCAGTTACCGGGACAGGGGTAGGGAGACCCAGTACTTC. Translating it yields CASSYRDRGRETQYF.

CDR3 loop: CASAERSGETQYF. The DNA for the CDR3 is TGTGCCAGCGCCGAGCGTTCCGGAGAGACCCAGTACTTC. The chain joins TRBV19 to TRBJ2-5, with D unresolved. The CDR3 covers 13 residues. Trimming stripped 9 bases from V and 4 bases from J, with 15 bases between. Germline CDR1 is LNHDA and CDR2 is SQIVND (reference sequence).

The chain employs TRBV14 and TRBJ1-6; D is uncertain. The ends were cut back, 1 base at V and 0 bases at J, with 4 bases in the middle. The germline V gene encodes CDR1 SGHDN and CDR2 FVKESK. The CDR3 runs 15 residues. CDR3 residues: CASSQGSSYNSPLHF. The CDR3 DNA is TGTGCCAGCAGCCAAGGGAGCTCCTATAATTCACCCCTCCACTTT. Full variable domain (remainder filled in from reference TRBV14 and TRBJ1-6): EAGVTQFPSHSVIEKGQTVTLRCDPISGHDNLYWYRRVMGKEIKFLLHFVKESKQDESGMPNNRFLAERTGGTYSTLKVQPAELEDSGVYFCASSQGSSYNSPLHFGNGTRLTVT.